This is a list of T cell receptor beta chains from one sample in a study of blood T cell repertoires in COVID-19. TCRdb's copy holds only in-frame clones and misses some; the assay was immunoSEQ multiplex PCR. Of 35,000 to 50,000 clones detected, 85% to 90% appear once; the ten largest clones hold 4% to 5%. Sequenced sample: peripheral blood. The receptors were sampled from a man aged 60 to 75 with acute or convalescent COVID-19. CDR3s leave out the opening cysteine and the closing phenylalanine or tryptophan. The D gene is left open where the match is weak.

v_call	j_call	d_call	cdr3_aa
TRBV4-3	TRBJ1-6	.	ASSQDKAGYSPLH
TRBV7-9	TRBJ1-1	.	ATRNRLMNTEAF
TRBV18	TRBJ2-7	.	ASSPPGHLSYEQY
TRBV5-1	TRBJ2-5	.	ASSLESGQPQETQY
TRBV6-4	TRBJ2-2	TRBD1	ASGPGQDYTGELF
TRBV6-1	TRBJ1-1	.	ASSEWGGVNPEAF
TRBV28	TRBJ1-2	.	ASRLTPGAKADGLDGYT
TRBV5-1	TRBJ1-1	TRBD1	ATSTGPLAEAF
TRBV12-5	TRBJ1-4	TRBD1	ASGLGQGGEKLF
TRBV25-1	TRBJ2-2	TRBD2	ASSDDGGADGELF
TRBV5-6	TRBJ1-2	.	ASSLGVNYGYT
TRBV28	TRBJ1-2	.	ASTIPTGGGGHRPLGYGYT
TRBV7-9	TRBJ2-2	.	ASSLYLGELF
TRBV6-5	TRBJ2-5	.	ASSFQRQETQY
TRBV7-9	TRBJ1-2	TRBD1	ASSLSGQGARGYT
TRBV30	TRBJ1-1	.	AWSKWGRDTEAF
TRBV24-1	TRBJ2-1	.	ATMGVSYNEQF
TRBV12-3/TRBV12-4	TRBJ2-2	.	ASRRDTGELF
TRBV29-1	TRBJ2-7	.	SASLWAGEQY
TRBV7-8	TRBJ2-2	.	ASLRVNTGELF
TRBV7-8	TRBJ2-7	.	ASSLETDSYEQY
TRBV7-6	TRBJ2-2	TRBD1	ASSSGGQGAGELF
TRBV2	TRBJ2-1	TRBD2	ASSPSAVAGYNEQF
TRBV5-1	TRBJ1-4	TRBD1	ASSRRQGPNEKLF
TRBV3-1/TRBV3-2	TRBJ1-4	.	ASSQGRANEKLF
TRBV3-1/TRBV3-2	TRBJ1-2	.	ASSLNTGYGYT
TRBV4-2	TRBJ1-2	.	ASSPQGRDGYT
TRBV9	TRBJ1-1	.	ASTRTGSAEAF
TRBV6-1	TRBJ2-1	TRBD2	ASSDLAAIGNEQF
TRBV4-2	TRBJ1-6	.	ASSQPEGDSPLH
TRBV7-2	TRBJ2-5	TRBD2	STSGGPYKGETQY
TRBV6-5	TRBJ1-6	.	ASSRGNNNSPLH
TRBV28	TRBJ1-5	.	ASRTLQGPSNQPQH
TRBV9	TRBJ2-1	.	ASSVQGLLGNEQF
TRBV19	TRBJ1-5	.	ASRMITGYSNQPQH
TRBV28	TRBJ1-1	.	ASSPFTANTEAF
TRBV5-4	TRBJ2-1	.	ASSQSGGSYNEQF
TRBV5-6	TRBJ2-7	TRBD1	ASSWTGRTYEQY
TRBV27	TRBJ2-5	.	ASSSLGVGRTQY
TRBV11-2	TRBJ1-4	.	ASSLGQAWEKLF
TRBV9	TRBJ2-5	.	ASSPRVGAGIETQY
TRBV2	TRBJ2-3	.	ASSEGGSTDTQY
TRBV28	TRBJ1-3	.	ASSFRRQGQNTIY
TRBV4-3	TRBJ2-7	TRBD2	ASSLTSGSTRRYEQY
TRBV18	TRBJ1-6	.	ASSTTDHNSPLH
TRBV18	TRBJ2-7	.	ASSRTRTTYEQY